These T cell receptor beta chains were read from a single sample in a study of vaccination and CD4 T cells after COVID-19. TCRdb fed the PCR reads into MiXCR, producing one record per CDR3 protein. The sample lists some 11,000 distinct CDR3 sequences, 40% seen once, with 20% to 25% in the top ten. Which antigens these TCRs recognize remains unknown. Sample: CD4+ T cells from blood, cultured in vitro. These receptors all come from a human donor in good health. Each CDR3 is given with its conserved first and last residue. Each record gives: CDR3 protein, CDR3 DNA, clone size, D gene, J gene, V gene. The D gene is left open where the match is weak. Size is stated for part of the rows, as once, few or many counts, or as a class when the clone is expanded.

CDR3aa: CSARVDRGLGYTF; CDR3nt: TGCAGTGCTAGAGTGGACAGGGGGCTCGGCTACACCTTC; abundance: few; d_gene: TRBD1; j_gene: TRBJ1-2; v_gene: TRBV20-1
CDR3aa: CASSLETGRNTEAFF; CDR3nt: TGTGCCAGCAGCTTGGAGACAGGTAGAAACACTGAAGCTTTCTTT; abundance: -; d_gene: -; j_gene: TRBJ1-1; v_gene: TRBV7-2
CDR3aa: CASSPLRGPHTEAFF; CDR3nt: TGTGCCAGCAGCCCCCTCAGGGGGCCGCACACTGAAGCTTTCTTT; abundance: few; d_gene: TRBD1; j_gene: TRBJ1-1; v_gene: TRBV7-9
CDR3aa: CASSPPGTAHQPQHF; CDR3nt: TGTGCCAGCAGCCCCCCCGGGACAGCCCATCAGCCCCAGCATTTT; abundance: -; d_gene: TRBD1; j_gene: TRBJ1-5; v_gene: TRBV7-2
CDR3aa: CASSRRGGEGRAQHF; CDR3nt: TGTGCCAGCAGCCGGCGGGGGGGCGAGGGTAGAGCCCAGCATTTT; abundance: medium-sized; d_gene: -; j_gene: TRBJ1-5; v_gene: TRBV6-1
CDR3aa: CSARVTSGRALDTQYF; CDR3nt: TGCAGTGCTAGAGTTACTAGCGGGAGGGCATTAGATACGCAGTATTTT; abundance: -; d_gene: TRBD2; j_gene: TRBJ2-3; v_gene: TRBV20-1
CDR3aa: CASSSLSGRFTDTQYF; CDR3nt: TGTGCCAGCAGTTCGCTTAGCGGGAGGTTCACAGATACGCAGTATTTT; abundance: -; d_gene: TRBD2; j_gene: TRBJ2-3; v_gene: TRBV6-5
CDR3aa: CSVGTSDIEQFF; CDR3nt: TGCAGCGTCGGGACTAGCGATATTGAGCAGTTCTTC; abundance: -; d_gene: TRBD2; j_gene: TRBJ2-1; v_gene: TRBV29-1
CDR3aa: CASSRTTGGVGKTEAFF; CDR3nt: TGTGCCAGCAGCCGTACTACAGGGGGCGTTGGGAAAACTGAAGCTTTCTTT; abundance: once; d_gene: TRBD1; j_gene: TRBJ1-1; v_gene: TRBV6-2/TRBV6-3
CDR3aa: CATSSGRSLYGYTF; CDR3nt: TGTGCCACCAGTAGCGGGCGGTCACTCTATGGCTACACCTTC; abundance: few; d_gene: -; j_gene: TRBJ1-2; v_gene: TRBV24-1
CDR3aa: CASSFSGGGNQPQHF; CDR3nt: TGTGCCAGCAGTTTCTCAGGGGGTGGCAATCAGCCCCAGCATTTT; abundance: -; d_gene: TRBD1; j_gene: TRBJ1-5; v_gene: TRBV2
CDR3aa: CASWTRRTGANVLTF; CDR3nt: TGTGCCAGCTGGACACGGAGGACTGGGGCCAACGTCCTGACTTTC; abundance: few; d_gene: -; j_gene: TRBJ2-6; v_gene: TRBV6-1
CDR3aa: CARGIIQGNYSNQPQHF; CDR3nt: TGTGCCAGAGGCATCATACAGGGAAACTATAGCAATCAGCCCCAGCATTTT; abundance: -; d_gene: -; j_gene: TRBJ1-5; v_gene: TRBV6-4
CDR3aa: CASSEAFF; CDR3nt: TGTGCCAGCAGTGAAGCTTTCTTT; abundance: -; d_gene: -; j_gene: TRBJ1-1; v_gene: TRBV7-9
CDR3aa: CASSSQQGPQETQYF; CDR3nt: TGTGCCAGCAGTTCGCAACAGGGTCCCCAAGAGACCCAGTACTTC; abundance: -; d_gene: -; j_gene: TRBJ2-5; v_gene: TRBV28
CDR3aa: CAISGTDRGDEQYF; CDR3nt: TGTGCCATCAGTGGGACGGACAGGGGGGACGAGCAGTACTTC; abundance: -; d_gene: TRBD1; j_gene: TRBJ2-7; v_gene: TRBV10-3
CDR3aa: CASSLFIGPSYEQYF; CDR3nt: TGCGCCAGCAGCCTCTTTATAGGCCCCTCCTACGAGCAGTACTTC; abundance: -; d_gene: -; j_gene: TRBJ2-7; v_gene: TRBV4-3
CDR3aa: CASSLGLAGVGEQYF; CDR3nt: TGTGCCAGCAGTTTAGGTCTAGCGGGAGTAGGCGAGCAGTACTTC; abundance: few; d_gene: TRBD2; j_gene: TRBJ2-7; v_gene: TRBV27
CDR3aa: CAWSALAGSGTQYF; CDR3nt: TGTGCCTGGAGTGCCTTAGCGGGATCAGGTACGCAGTATTTT; abundance: -; d_gene: TRBD2; j_gene: TRBJ2-3; v_gene: TRBV30
CDR3aa: CASSLRGQPGGNQPQHF; CDR3nt: TGTGCCAGTAGTCTTCGCGGACAGCCCGGGGGCAATCAGCCCCAGCATTTT; abundance: -; d_gene: -; j_gene: TRBJ1-5; v_gene: TRBV19
CDR3aa: CATSDPPGEQYF; CDR3nt: TGTGCCACCAGTGACCCCCCTGGGGAGCAGTACTTC; abundance: few; d_gene: -; j_gene: TRBJ2-7; v_gene: TRBV24-1
CDR3aa: CASSRDSSNYGYTF; CDR3nt: TGTGCCAGCAGTCGGGACAGTTCCAACTATGGCTACACCTTC; abundance: -; d_gene: TRBD1; j_gene: TRBJ1-2; v_gene: TRBV11-3
CDR3aa: CSASLASGSYEQYF; CDR3nt: TGCAGTGCTAGTTTGGCTAGCGGGAGTTACGAGCAGTACTTC; abundance: few; d_gene: TRBD2; j_gene: TRBJ2-7; v_gene: TRBV20-1
CDR3aa: CASSEGGYEQYF; CDR3nt: TGTGCCAGCAGTGAAGGCGGCTACGAGCAGTACTTC; abundance: -; d_gene: -; j_gene: TRBJ2-7; v_gene: TRBV2
CDR3aa: CSATGTGGNSPLHF; CDR3nt: TGCAGTGCCACCGGGACAGGGGGAAATTCACCCCTCCACTTT; abundance: few; d_gene: TRBD1; j_gene: TRBJ1-6; v_gene: TRBV20-1
CDR3aa: CATMAWGLGPGANVLTF; CDR3nt: TGTGCCACCATGGCTTGGGGCCTGGGACCTGGGGCCAACGTCCTGACTTTC; abundance: -; d_gene: -; j_gene: TRBJ2-6; v_gene: TRBV19
CDR3aa: CASRSTGPQYNEQFF; CDR3nt: TGTGCCAGCAGGTCGACCGGGCCCCAATACAATGAGCAGTTCTTC; abundance: -; d_gene: -; j_gene: TRBJ2-1; v_gene: TRBV7-2
CDR3aa: CSANYRQKDYGYTF; CDR3nt: TGCAGTGCTAATTACCGACAGAAAGACTATGGCTACACCTTC; abundance: -; d_gene: -; j_gene: TRBJ1-2; v_gene: TRBV20-1